Shown below are 14 T cell receptor beta chains from a single sample sequenced in a study of T cells in Graves' hyperthyroidism and ophthalmopathy. Template material for amplifying TCR beta CDR3 regions consisted of RNA transcripts. Researchers ran a first-round RT-PCR on the TCR CDR3 using the HTBI primer set. TCRdb reprocessed the multiplex PCR reads via MiXCR and lists one record per CDR3 protein. Of more than 550,000 distinct CDR3 sequences in the sample, about 18% were seen once. Sequenced material: blood. The receptors come from a man aged 50 to 60 with Graves' hyperthyroidism.

This clonotype was seen many times. V gene TRBV28 combines with J gene TRBJ2-7, with unresolved D. This CDR3 contains 12 residues. Trimming removed 5 bases from V and 4 bases from J, with 9 bases in between. Germline V gives CDR1 MDHEN, CDR2 SYDVKM. CDR3 loop: CASSLLRYEQYF. The CDR3, as DNA: TGTGCCAGCAGTCTCCTCCGTTACGAGCAGTACTTC.

This clonotype came up many times. The chain couples TRBV12-3 or TRBV12-4 to TRBJ1-1; no firm D call. CDR3 length: 15 amino acids. V was pared by 2 bases and J by 0 bases, with 10 bases between. The CDR3 here is CASSLTRLLNTEAFF. The CDR3 DNA reads as TGTGCCAGCAGTTTAACGCGACTGTTGAACACTGAAGCTTTCTTT.

This clonotype was recorded many times. J is TRBJ2-7 and V is TRBV24-1, with 11 bases that match TRBD1. Germline loops: CDR1 KGHDR, CDR2 SFDVKD. The CDR3 covers 14 residues. Trimming cost V 5 bases and J 4 bases; bases outside gene matches: 3. The CDR3 DNA reads as TGTGCCACCAGTGGGGGACAGGGGGGTTACGAGCAGTACTTC. It yields the protein CATSGGQGGYEQYF.

The gene calls are TRBV19 and TRBJ2-7; 10 nucleotides align to TRBD2. Losses at the gene ends were 6 bases for V and 0 bases for J; bases not matched to a gene: 8. This CDR3 contains 16 residues. Per germline, CDR1 LNHDA and CDR2 SQIVND (reference sequence). CDR3 residues: CASSNPSSGSSYEQYF. In nucleotides, the CDR3 is TGTGCCAGTAGCAACCCCTCTAGCGGGAGCTCCTACGAGCAGTACTTC.

This clonotype was seen a handful of times. The chain has TRBV14 and TRBJ2-1, with a possible D match to TRBD2 (5 bases). This CDR3 has 18 residues. Germline lookup yields CDR1 SGHDN and CDR2 FVKESK. Trimming removed 4 bases from V and 0 bases from J, with 19 bases in between. CDR3 in amino acids: CASSLQTTLFSSYNEQFF. The CDR3 region has the DNA TGTGCCAGCAGCCTACAGACTACCCTCTTCAGCTCCTACAATGAGCAGTTCTTC.

This clonotype came up many times. CDR3 sequence reads: CASRGDSNQPQHF. CDR3 nucleotide sequence: TGTGCCAGTCGGGGGGATAGCAATCAGCCCCAGCATTTT. This rearrangement joins TRBV2 to TRBJ1-5; the D gene is possibly TRBD1 (5 bases). The CDR3 consists of 13 residues. Germline assignment: CDR1 SNHLY and CDR2 FYNNEI. V lost 9 bases and J lost 0, with 9 bases in between.

In this sample, this clonotype turned up many times. The chain joins TRBV20-1 to TRBJ2-1; D is uncertain. CDR1 is DFQATT, CDR2 SNEGSKA, per germline (reference sequence). V lost 3 bases to trimming and J lost 8 bases, with 14 bases between them. The CDR3 consists of 13 residues. The CDR3 nucleotides read TGCAGTGCTAGCGACCTCTGGGGTCATGAGCAGTTCTTC. It encodes CSASDLWGHEQFF.

The V gene is TRBV20-1, the J gene TRBJ2-1, with 7 bases aligning to TRBD2. The CDR3 is 18 amino acids. V gave up 0 bases and J gave up 2 bases; unmatched junction bases: 13. Germline loops: CDR1 DFQATT, CDR2 SNEGSKA (reference sequence). The DNA for the CDR3 is TGCAGTGCTAGAGATCGGTTTAGCGGGTCAAGCCCCTACAATGAGCAGTTCTTC. It specifies CSARDRFSGSSPYNEQFF.

V is TRBV28 and J is TRBJ2-7, with 8 nucleotides matching TRBD2. The V gene end was trimmed by 6 bases and the J gene end by 1 base; junction bases not matched to a gene: 8. The germline CDR1 and CDR2 sequences are MDHEN and SYDVKM. The CDR3 loop spans 15 amino acids. CDR3 protein: CASRTGGGESYEQYF. In DNA form, the CDR3 reads TGTGCCAGCAGAACCGGGGGGGGGGAATCCTACGAGCAGTACTTC. The whole variable domain, filled in from reference TRBV28 and TRBJ2-7, reads DVKVTQSSRYLVKRTGEKVFLECVQDMDHENMFWYRQDPGLGLRLIYFSYDVKMKEKGDIPEGYSVSREKKERFSLILESASTNQTSMYLCASRTGGGESYEQYFGPGTRLTVT.

With regard to this clonotype: One base away lies a much larger clone, so this may be a sequencing read error. The chain joins TRBV11-2 to TRBJ1-2; the D is unclear. Germline loops: CDR1 SGHAT, CDR2 FQNNGV. Trimming removed 3 bases from V and 9 bases from J, with 14 bases in between. The CDR3 covers 13 residues. As DNA, the CDR3 is TGTGCCAGCAGCTTTGGTGGGCCTCAAAGCTACACCTTC. Amino acids: CASSFGGPQSYTF.

This clonotype was counted ten times or more. The rearrangement joins TRBV27 to TRBJ2-1; TRBD2 aligns across 8 bases. CDR1 MNHEY and CDR2 SMNVEV come from the germline V gene (reference sequence). The J segment lost 5 bases and the V segment lost 3 bases, leaving 9 bases of the junction unmatched. This CDR3 region has 16 residues. CDR3 sequence reads: CASSLSAGGGNNEQFF. In nucleotides, the CDR3 is TGTGCCAGCAGTTTGTCTGCGGGAGGTGGCAACAATGAGCAGTTCTTC.

This clonotype was detected only a few times. The chain joins TRBV11-2 to TRBJ2-2, with 10 bases identical to TRBD2. This CDR3 is built from 18 residues. Germline loops: CDR1 SGHAT, CDR2 FQNNGV. V dropped 1 base and J dropped 8; count of bases not matched to a gene: 13. The CDR3 sequence: CASSLVRSSGRPWGELFF. The CDR3 DNA reads as TGTGCCAGCAGCTTAGTTCGGAGTAGCGGGAGGCCCTGGGGGGAGCTGTTTTTT.

The V and J genes are TRBV4-3 and TRBJ1-5; no clear D. CDR1 and CDR2 from the germline V gene are LGHNA and YSLEER. The CDR3 loop spans 15 amino acids. Trimming cost V 0 bases and J 4 bases, with 10 bases left between them. CDR3 region: CASSQDRQPNQPQHF. CDR3 bases: TGCGCCAGCAGCCAAGACCGGCAGCCAAATCAGCCCCAGCATTTT.

The CDR3 reads CASSPSSGRAYNEQFF. DNA of the CDR3: TGTGCCAGCAGCCCGTCTAGCGGGAGGGCCTACAATGAGCAGTTCTTC. The chain combines TRBV7-9 with TRBJ2-1; 12 bases fit TRBD2. The CDR3 loop spans 16 amino acids. Germline V gene sequence: CDR1 SEHNR, CDR2 FQNEAQ (reference sequence). The V gene end was trimmed by 5 bases and the J gene end by 2 bases; junction bases not matched to a gene: 4.